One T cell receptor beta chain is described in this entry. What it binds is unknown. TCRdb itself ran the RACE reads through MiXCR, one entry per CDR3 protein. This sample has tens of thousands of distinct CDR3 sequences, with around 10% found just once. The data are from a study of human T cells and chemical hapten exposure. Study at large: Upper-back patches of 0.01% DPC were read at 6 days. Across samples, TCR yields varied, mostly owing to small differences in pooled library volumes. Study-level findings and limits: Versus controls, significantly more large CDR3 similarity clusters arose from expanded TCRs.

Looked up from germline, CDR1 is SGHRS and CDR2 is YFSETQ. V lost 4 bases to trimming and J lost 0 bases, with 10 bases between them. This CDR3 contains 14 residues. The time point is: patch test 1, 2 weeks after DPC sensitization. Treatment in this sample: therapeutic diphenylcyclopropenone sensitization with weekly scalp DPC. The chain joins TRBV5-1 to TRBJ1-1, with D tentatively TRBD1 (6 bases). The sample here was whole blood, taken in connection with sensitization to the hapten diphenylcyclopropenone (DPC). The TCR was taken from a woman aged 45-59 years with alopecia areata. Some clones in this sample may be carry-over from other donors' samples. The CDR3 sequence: CASSPRQVNTEAFF. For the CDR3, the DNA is TGCGCCAGCAGCCCGAGACAGGTGAACACTGAAGCTTTCTTT.